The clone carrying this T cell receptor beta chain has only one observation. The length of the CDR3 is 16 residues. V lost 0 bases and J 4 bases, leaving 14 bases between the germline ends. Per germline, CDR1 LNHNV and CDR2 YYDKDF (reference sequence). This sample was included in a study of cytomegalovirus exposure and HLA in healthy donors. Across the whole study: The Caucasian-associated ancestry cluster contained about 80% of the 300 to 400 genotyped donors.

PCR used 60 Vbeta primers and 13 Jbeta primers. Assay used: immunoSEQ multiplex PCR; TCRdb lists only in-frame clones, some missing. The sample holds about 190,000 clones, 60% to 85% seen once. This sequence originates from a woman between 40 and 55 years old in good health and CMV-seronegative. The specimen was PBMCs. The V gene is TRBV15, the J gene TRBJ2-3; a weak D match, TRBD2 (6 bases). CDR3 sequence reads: CATSREMAEGADTQYF. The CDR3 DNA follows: TGTGCCACCAGCAGAGAAATGGCGGAGGGCGCAGATACGCAGTATTTT.